This T cell receptor beta chain was recovered during a study of T cell responses to AZD1222 COVID-19 vaccine. Some clones are missing from TCRdb's copy, which holds only in-frame ones; the method was immunoSEQ multiplex PCR. This table holds about 120,000 clones, about 83% found once. This clone was counted a single time. The CDR3 sequence is 12 residues long. This specimen was peripheral blood, taken on day 0 of AZD1222 vaccination. This TCR derives from an adult in good health. The V and J genes are TRBV21-1 and TRBJ1-1. TRBV21-1 is a pseudogene. The CDR3 sequence is CASSKGWVEAFF. CDR3 coding DNA: TGTGCCAGCAGCAAAGGGTGGGTTGAAGCTTTCTTT.